One sample yielded the 15 T cell receptor beta chains listed below, sequenced in a study of OX40 agonist ivuxolimab in advanced cancers. Assay used: immunoSEQ multiplex PCR; TCRdb lists only in-frame clones, some missing. The sample holds approximately 72,000 clones, 88% seen once. The starting material was CD4+ or CD8+ T cells sorted from blood, obtained in a trial of the OX40 agonist ivuxolimab. The source is an adult with an advanced solid tumor such as melanoma, head and neck, liver or kidney cancer.

The chain couples TRBV5-6 to TRBJ1-2; D is unclear. The germline gives CDR1 SGHDT, CDR2 YYEEEE. Trimming took 4 bases from V and 5 from J, leaving 18 bases between them. This CDR3 is 15 amino acids long. The CDR3 DNA reads as TGTGCCAGCAGCCAACCTTGGGAGGTGAAATATGGCTACACCTTC. This gives the protein CASSQPWEVKYGYTF.

V and J are TRBV7-2 and TRBJ2-3, with 14 bases aligning to TRBD2. The germline V gene encodes CDR1 SGHTA and CDR2 FQGNSA. Germline trimming cut 5 bases from V and 13 bases from J; bases unmatched to any gene: 11. The CDR3 is 15 residues long. CDR3 region: CASSQKPGLAGAEYF. The DNA of the CDR3 is TGTGCCAGCAGCCAGAAACCGGGACTAGCGGGGGCGGAGTATTTT.

The J gene is TRBJ1-2, the V gene TRBV5-1, with 10 bases fitting TRBD1. The CDR3 runs 14 residues. Unmatched junction bases numbered 2, after V lost 4 bases and J lost 2 bases. Germline assignment: CDR1 SGHRS and CDR2 YFSETQ. In DNA, the CDR3 is TGCGCCAGCAGCCAGGGACAGGGGAACTATGGCTACACCTTC. It codes for CASSQGQGNYGYTF.

This sequence joins TRBV6-5 and TRBJ2-2, with 11 bases identical to TRBD2. The J segment lost 2 bases and the V segment lost 6 bases, leaving 2 bases of the junction unmatched. Germline V gives CDR1 MNHEY, CDR2 SVGAGI. The CDR3 consists of 15 residues. CDR3 residues: CASSGTSGNTGELFF. The CDR3 DNA reads TGTGCCAGCAGCGGGACTAGCGGTAACACCGGGGAGCTGTTTTTT.

CDR3 region: CAWSGAEWSSYEQYF. CDR3 nucleotides: TGTGCCTGGAGTGGAGCGGAGTGGAGCTCCTACGAGCAGTACTTC. The chain is built from TRBV30 and TRBJ2-7, with D possibly TRBD2 on 5 matching bases. The V and J ends lost 1 base and 0 bases respectively, with 13 bases between them. CDR1 is GTSNPN, CDR2 SVGIG, per germline (reference sequence). CDR3 size: 15 residues.

J is TRBJ2-1 and V is TRBV11-1, with D unclear. CDR3 length: 16 amino acids. Germline CDR1 SGHAT, CDR2 FQDESV (reference sequence). V was shortened by 5 bases and J by 1 base, with 15 bases between the two germline ends. The CDR3 is CASSPRTVASYNEQFF. The CDR3 DNA reads as TGTGCCAGCAGCCCCCGGACCGTCGCGTCCTACAATGAGCAGTTCTTC. The entire variable domain, with the rest obtained from reference TRBV11-1 and TRBJ2-1, is as follows: EAEVAQSPRYKITEKSQAVAFWCDPISGHATLYWYRQILGQGPELLVQFQDESVVDDSQLPKDRFSAERLKGVDSTLKIQPAELGDSAMYLCASSPRTVASYNEQFFGPGTRLTVL.

This clone was seen more than once but under ten times. The V gene is TRBV27, the J gene TRBJ2-3; unclear D gene. Trimming pared 7 bases from V and 0 bases from J, leaving 11 bases between. Per the germline V gene, CDR1 is MNHEY and CDR2 is SMNVEV (reference sequence). The CDR3 sequence is 14 residues long. CDR3: CASKGALSTDTQYF. The CDR3 DNA is TGTGCCAGCAAGGGCGCACTTAGCACAGATACGCAGTATTTT.

This clone has just one count. The chain links TRBV2 to TRBJ2-3; D is unclear. The CDR3 covers 14 residues. V lost 5 bases, J lost 2 bases, and 11 bases lay in between. CDR1 SNHLY and CDR2 FYNNEI come from the germline V gene. The CDR3 loop reads CASSSNIITDTQYF. The CDR3, as DNA: TGTGCCAGCAGTTCCAATATTATCACAGATACGCAGTATTTT. Drawing the rest from reference TRBV2 and TRBJ2-3, the complete variable domain is EPEVTQTPSHQVTQMGQEVILRCVPISNHLYFYWYRQILGQKVEFLVSFYNNEISEKSEIFDDQFSVERPDGSNFTLKIRSTKLEDSAMYFCASSSNIITDTQYFGPGTRLTVL.

The chain uses TRBV11-2 and TRBJ1-6; no firm D call. Deletions cut 1 base from V and 5 bases from J, with 9 bases between. This CDR3 comprises 15 residues. From germline, CDR1 is SGHAT and CDR2 FQNNGV. The CDR3 sequence is CASSLGSSHNSPLHF. The CDR3 nucleotides read TGTGCCAGCAGCTTAGGGTCAAGTCATAATTCACCCCTCCACTTT.

The chain is built from TRBV7-9 and TRBJ2-1; weak D call: TRBD1 (6 bases). V shed 4 bases and J shed 4 bases, with 11 bases lying between them. CDR3 size: 14 residues. Looked up from germline, CDR1 is SEHNR and CDR2 is FQNEAQ (reference sequence). The CDR3 spells CASSSGTPYNEQFF. In nucleotides, the CDR3 is TGTGCCAGCAGCTCTGGGACACCTTACAATGAGCAGTTCTTC.

This rearrangement joins TRBV2 to TRBJ1-2; D perhaps matches TRBD1 (5 bases). V lost 5 bases and J lost 1, with 11 bases in between. This CDR3 is built from 14 residues. Per the germline V gene, CDR1 is SNHLY and CDR2 is FYNNEI. Written as DNA, the CDR3 is TGTGCCAGCAGTAAAGAGGGGAGTAACTATGGCTACACCTTC. Amino acids: CASSKEGSNYGYTF.

This rearrangement joins TRBV4-1 to TRBJ1-1, with D perhaps TRBD1 (5 bases). Per the germline V gene, CDR1 is MGHRA and CDR2 is YSYEKL. The CDR3 extends over 16 amino acids. Trimming cost V 1 base and J 0 bases, with 12 bases left between them. The CDR3 here is CASSQGGVYMNTEAFF. The CDR3 nucleotides are TGCGCCAGCAGCCAAGGGGGGGTATACATGAACACTGAAGCTTTCTTT.

Only one count was recorded for this clone. The rearrangement links TRBV5-1 to TRBJ2-1, with TRBD1 matching 10 bases. The CDR3 totals 14 residues. The germline V gene has CDR1 SGHRS and CDR2 YFSETQ. V lost 4 bases, J lost 6 bases, and 4 bases stayed unmatched. The DNA for the CDR3 is TGCGCCAGCAGCCTAAGGACAGGGGGCAATGAGCAGTTCTTC. It specifies CASSLRTGGNEQFF.

The V call is TRBV27, the J call TRBJ2-7; D not certain. CDR3 size: 11 residues. Germline-derived CDR1 and CDR2 are MNHEY and SMNVEV (reference sequence). The V end was cut by 1 base, the J end by 13 bases, with 11 bases between. CDR3 DNA: TGTGCCAGCAGTTTATTCGGACGTTTTTACTTC. Translating gives CASSLFGRFYF.

V and J are TRBV5-6 and TRBJ1-3; D is possibly TRBD1 (5 bases). The CDR3 contains 17 residues. Trimming pared 4 bases from V and 0 bases from J, leaving 17 bases between. CDR1 is SGHDT and CDR2 is YYEEEE in the germline V gene. CDR3 protein: CASSPTPGLSSGNTIYF. CDR3 bases: TGTGCCAGCAGCCCGACACCGGGACTAAGCTCTGGAAACACCATATATTTT.